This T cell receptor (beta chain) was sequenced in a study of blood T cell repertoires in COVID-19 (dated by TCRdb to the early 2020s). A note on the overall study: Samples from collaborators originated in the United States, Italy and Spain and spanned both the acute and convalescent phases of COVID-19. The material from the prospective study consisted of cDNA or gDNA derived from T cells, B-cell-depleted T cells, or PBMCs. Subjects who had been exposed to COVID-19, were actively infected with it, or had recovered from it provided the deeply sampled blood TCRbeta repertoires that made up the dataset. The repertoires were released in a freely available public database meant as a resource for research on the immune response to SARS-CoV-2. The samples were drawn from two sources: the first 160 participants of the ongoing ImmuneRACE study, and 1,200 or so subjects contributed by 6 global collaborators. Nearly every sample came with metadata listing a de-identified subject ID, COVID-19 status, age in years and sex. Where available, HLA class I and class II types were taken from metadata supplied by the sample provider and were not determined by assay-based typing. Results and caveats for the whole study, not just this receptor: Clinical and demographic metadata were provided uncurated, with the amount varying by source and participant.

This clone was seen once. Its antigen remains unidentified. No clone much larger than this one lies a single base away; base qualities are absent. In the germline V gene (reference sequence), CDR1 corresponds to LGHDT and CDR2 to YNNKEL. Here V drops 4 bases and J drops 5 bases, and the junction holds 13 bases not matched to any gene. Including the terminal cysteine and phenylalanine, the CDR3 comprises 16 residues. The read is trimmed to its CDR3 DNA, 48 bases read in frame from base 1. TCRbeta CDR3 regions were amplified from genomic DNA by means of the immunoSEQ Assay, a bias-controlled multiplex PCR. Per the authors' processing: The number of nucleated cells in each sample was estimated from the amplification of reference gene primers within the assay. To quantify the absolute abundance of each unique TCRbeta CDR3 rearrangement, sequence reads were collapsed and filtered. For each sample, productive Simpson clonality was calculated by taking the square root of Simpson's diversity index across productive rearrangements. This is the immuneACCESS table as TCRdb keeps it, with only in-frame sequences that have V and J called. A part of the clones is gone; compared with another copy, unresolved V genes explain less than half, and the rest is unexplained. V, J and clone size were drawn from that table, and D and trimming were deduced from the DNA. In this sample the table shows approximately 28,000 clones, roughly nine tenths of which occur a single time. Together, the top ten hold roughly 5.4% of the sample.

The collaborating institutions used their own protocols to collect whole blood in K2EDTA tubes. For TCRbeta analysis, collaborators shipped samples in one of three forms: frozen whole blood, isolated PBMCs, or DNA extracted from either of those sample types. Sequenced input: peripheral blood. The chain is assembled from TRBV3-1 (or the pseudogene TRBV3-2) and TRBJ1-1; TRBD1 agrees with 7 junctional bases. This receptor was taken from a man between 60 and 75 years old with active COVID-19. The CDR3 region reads CASSRNRQGRVTEAFF. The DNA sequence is TGTGCCAGCAGCCGCAATCGACAGGGACGAGTTACTGAAGCTTTCTTT.